These 18 T cell receptor beta chains came from one sample sequenced in a study of blood T cell repertoires in COVID-19. The assay was immunoSEQ multiplex PCR, and TCRdb's table has in-frame clones only and misses some. The table lists under 55,000 clones, approximately 84% of them singletons. The sequencing input was peripheral blood. The origin of the receptors is a human donor in a cohort sampled during active COVID-19.

Regarding this clone: Additional DNA sequences in this sample encode the identical CDR3. The chain recombines TRBV29-1 with TRBJ2-7; TRBD1 matches 11 bases. Germline loops: CDR1 SQVTM, CDR2 ANQGSEA. V was clipped by 4 bases and J by 6 bases; unmatched bases: 2. The CDR3 spans 12 residues. DNA of the CDR3: TGCAGCGTTGGGACAGGGGGCGGCGAGCAGTACTTC. Encoded protein: CSVGTGGGEQYF.

The V call is TRBV11-2, the J call TRBJ2-3, with TRBD2 identical over 14 bases. There are 17 residues in the CDR3. Germline assignment: CDR1 SGHAT and CDR2 FQNNGV. Trimming at V came to 4 bases and at J to 5 bases, leaving 8 bases not matched to a gene. CDR3 DNA: TGTGCCAGCAGCTCCCTGGGACTAGCGGGAGTGGGAGATACGCAGTATTTT. This sequence encodes CASSSLGLAGVGDTQYF.

The rearrangement joins TRBV18 to TRBJ2-1; 12 bases map to TRBD2. Germline V CDR1 and CDR2: KGHSH, LQKENI. CDR3 length: 16 residues. V dropped 3 bases and J dropped 10; count of bases not matched to a gene: 10. For the CDR3, the DNA is TGTGCCAGCTCACCGGTCCCTAGCGGGGGGGCTGGGGAGCAGTTCTTC. Translation: CASSPVPSGGAGEQFF.

The chain combines TRBV6-5 with TRBJ1-2; 9 bases align to TRBD1. From germline, CDR1 is MNHEY and CDR2 SVGAGI. Trimming cost V 3 bases and J 4 bases; bases outside gene matches: 9. The CDR3 runs 16 residues. DNA for the CDR3: TGTGCCAGCAGTTATAATGGTGGACAGGGGTTCTATGGCTACACCTTC. The encoded protein is CASSYNGGQGFYGYTF.

The V call is TRBV5-6, the J call TRBJ2-1, with D maybe TRBD1 (6 bases). Trimming pared 0 bases from V and 0 bases from J, leaving 10 bases between. Germline loops: CDR1 SGHDT, CDR2 YYEEEE. This CDR3 is 16 amino acids long. CDR3 bases: TGTGCCAGCAGCTTGGTTGGGGGCAGCTCCTACAATGAGCAGTTCTTC. Translated: CASSLVGGSSYNEQFF.

The chain uses TRBV3-1 (or the pseudogene TRBV3-2) and TRBJ1-5, with D tentatively TRBD1 (5 bases). Germline values: CDR1 LGHDT, CDR2 YNNKEL (reference sequence). The V and J ends lost 0 bases and 4 bases respectively, with 10 bases between them. The CDR3 is 15 amino acids. In DNA, the CDR3 is TGTGCCAGCAGCCAAGACCACCAGGGAAATCAGCCCCAGCATTTT. As protein: CASSQDHQGNQPQHF.

The J gene is TRBJ2-1, the V gene TRBV7-2; D is perhaps TRBD1 (8 bases). The CDR3 length is 18 residues. The V end lost 5 bases, the J end lost 7 bases, and 27 bases lay between the germline ends. Germline lookup yields CDR1 SGHTA and CDR2 FQGNSA. The CDR3 DNA reads TGTGCCAGCAGCCCCGGGACTACCCTATCTACAGGGGGTAATGAGCAGTTCTTC. Translated: CASSPGTTLSTGGNEQFF.

The gene calls are TRBV10-3 and TRBJ1-2; 10 bases fit TRBD1. The length of the CDR3 is 15 residues. Trimming cost V 6 bases and J 6 bases; bases outside gene matches: 10. Per the germline V gene, CDR1 is ENHRY and CDR2 is SYGVKD. The CDR3 DNA is TGTGCCATCAGCCTACCTGGACAGGGGGGTCATGGCTACACCTTC. It specifies CAISLPGQGGHGYTF.

V is TRBV6-4 and J is TRBJ1-2; perhaps TRBD1 as D (5 bases). Trimming removed 5 bases at V and 0 bases at J, with 10 bases between. Germline V gene lookup returns CDR1 MRHNA and CDR2 SNTAGT. The length of the CDR3 is 14 residues. The CDR3 spells CASSPTVANYGYTF. CDR3 DNA: TGTGCCAGCAGTCCGACAGTAGCTAACTATGGCTACACCTTC.

For the CDR3, the DNA is TGTGCCAGCAGTGAACAGGGGTCATGGGTAGAGACCCAGTACTTC. This sequence encodes CASSEQGSWVETQYF. This chain joins TRBV6-1 and TRBJ2-5, with D possibly being TRBD1 (6 bases). Germline CDR1 MNHNS, CDR2 SASEGT. CDR3 size: 15 residues. With 2 bases removed from V and 4 bases from J, the gap between germline ends came to 14 bases.

The chain uses TRBV7-2 and TRBJ2-4, with 7 bases matching TRBD1. The germline CDR1 and CDR2 sequences are SGHTA and FQGNSA. V shed 5 bases and J 3 bases; nucleotides not matched to a gene: 10. The CDR3 loop spans 16 amino acids. The CDR3 region has the DNA TGTGCCAGCAGCCCAGCGGACAGGAGCTACAAAAACATTCAGTACTTC. This codes for CASSPADRSYKNIQYF.

V usage is TRBV19 and J usage is TRBJ1-4; the D gene is possibly TRBD1 (6 bases). This CDR3 has 14 amino acids. V was trimmed by 3 bases and J by 8 bases, leaving 13 bases between them. Germline-derived CDR1 and CDR2 are LNHDA and SQIVND (reference sequence). In DNA, the CDR3 is TGTGCCAGTAGTATTCAGGGGTCCGGAGAAAAACTGTTTTTT. This encodes CASSIQGSGEKLFF. The full variable domain, its missing parts supplied by reference TRBV19 and TRBJ1-4, is DGGITQSPKYLFRKEGQNVTLSCEQNLNHDAMYWYRQDPGQGLRLIYYSQIVNDFQKGDIAEGYSVSREKKESFPLTVTSAQKNPTAFYLCASSIQGSGEKLFFGSGTQLSVL.

This chain links TRBV5-1 with TRBJ2-6; 15 bases agree with TRBD2. Losses at the gene ends were 0 bases for V and 1 base for J; bases not matched to a gene: 5. The CDR3 runs 20 residues. Germline values: CDR1 SGHRS, CDR2 YFSETQ. CDR3 sequence: CASSLEGLAGGPSGANVLTF. The CDR3 bases are TGCGCCAGCAGCTTGGAAGGACTAGCGGGAGGGCCTTCTGGGGCCAACGTCCTGACTTTC.

V gene TRBV6-5 combines with J gene TRBJ2-7; 10 bases fit TRBD1. Per the germline V gene, CDR1 is MNHEY and CDR2 is SVGAGI. With 9 bases clipped from V and 4 bases from J, the junction kept 3 bases outside the gene matches. CDR3 length: 12 residues. CDR3 in DNA: TGTGCCAGTCCGGGACAGGGGTACGAGCAGTACTTC. This encodes CASPGQGYEQYF.

The chain joins TRBV28 to TRBJ2-3, with 11 nucleotides matching TRBD2. The CDR3 length is 16 residues. Germline-derived CDR1 and CDR2 are MDHEN and SYDVKM. J gave up 2 bases and V 6 bases, and 7 bases lay outside the gene matches. CDR3 region: CASSSASGGYTDTQYF. In DNA, the CDR3 is TGTGCCAGCAGCTCGGCTAGCGGGGGGTACACAGATACGCAGTATTTT.

This clone was observed a single time. The CDR3 loop reads CASQTGDFMNTEAFF. The CDR3 bases are TGTGCCAGCCAGACAGGGGACTTTATGAACACTGAAGCTTTCTTT. V and J are TRBV28 and TRBJ1-1; 8 nucleotides match TRBD1. The CDR3 is made up of 15 amino acids. In germline, CDR1 is MDHEN, CDR2 SYDVKM. Trimming at V came to 8 bases and at J to 0 bases, leaving 8 bases not matched to a gene.

This clone was picked up one time. The chain uses TRBV29-1 and TRBJ2-1, with TRBD2 matching 8 bases. With V trimmed by 4 bases and J by 7 bases, 9 bases remained unmatched. Germline loops: CDR1 SQVTM, CDR2 ANQGSEA. This CDR3 comprises 14 residues. This CDR3 reads CSVGASGRRNEQFF. The CDR3 bases are TGCAGCGTTGGGGCTAGCGGGCGGCGGAATGAGCAGTTCTTC.

This chain uses TRBV19 with TRBJ1-1; D may be TRBD1 (6 bases). This CDR3 is 16 amino acids long. The V end was cut by 6 bases, the J end by 1 base, with 18 bases between. Germline lookup yields CDR1 LNHDA and CDR2 SQIVND (reference sequence). The chain's CDR3 is CASSAQNRVGNTEAFF. As DNA, the CDR3 is TGTGCCAGTAGCGCACAAAACAGGGTTGGGAACACTGAAGCTTTCTTT.